This T cell receptor (beta chain) is from a study of blood T cell repertoires in COVID-19. Study-wide context: PBMCs, B-cell-depleted T cells, or T cells provided the cDNA or gDNA that made up the material.

Self-reported history from a screening survey and questionnaire set each donor's cohort. Recovered participants had two consecutive negative NP/OP PCR tests, healthcare professional clearance, or symptom resolution. Trimming removed 1 base at V and 7 bases at J, with 9 bases between. Germline CDR1 KGHDR, CDR2 SFDVKD. This CDR3 has 13 residues. Of note for this clone: Distinct nucleotide sequences in the sample also encode this CDR3.

Study processing details: The authors estimated nucleated cell counts from reference gene primer amplification. Some clones are missing from TCRdb's copy, which holds only in-frame ones; the method was immunoSEQ multiplex PCR. The DNA gave D and trimming, while V, J and clone size come from that table. The sample shows under 450,000 clones, roughly 87% of them seen only once. What was sequenced was PBMCs or T cells enriched from blood (not recorded which). The TCR originated in a young woman who had recovered from COVID-19. The genes are TRBV24-1 and TRBJ1-2; no definite D call. CDR3 nucleotides: TGTGCCACCAGTGATTTTGAGGGTAGTGGCTACACCTTC. Translating it yields CATSDFEGSGYTF.